This T cell receptor beta chain was sequenced in a study of T cell responses to AZD1222 COVID-19 vaccine. Repertoires were generated with immunoSEQ multiplex PCR, while TCRdb's copy carries only in-frame clones and drops some. Among about 110,000 clones listed, 88% were seen once. Per germline, CDR1 SNHLY and CDR2 FYNNEI. V was trimmed by 5 bases and J by 3 bases, leaving 11 bases between them. This CDR3 spans 14 amino acids. Study-wide results and limits: No repertoire was sampled before or during the peak T cell response, only after it.

About this clone itself: Its antigen is unidentified.

The sequencing here drew on peripheral blood, taken on day 0 of MenACWY control vaccination. The clonotype comes from an adult in good health. The chain uses TRBV2 and TRBJ2-1, with D possibly being TRBD1 (7 bases). The DNA for the CDR3 is TGTGCCAGCAGTCCGGGGGACAGCTACAATGAGCAGTTCTTC. Translating it yields CASSPGDSYNEQFF. The whole variable domain, filled in from reference TRBV2 and TRBJ2-1, reads EPEVTQTPSHQVTQMGQEVILRCVPISNHLYFYWYRQILGQKVEFLVSFYNNEISEKSEIFDDQFSVERPDGSNFTLKIRSTKLEDSAMYFCASSPGDSYNEQFFGPGTRLTVL.